This TCR beta chain was profiled in a study of T-cell reconstitution after alpha-beta-depleted transplantation in children. Unique molecular identifiers were incorporated into the prepared TCRbeta library. TCRdb analysed the PCR reads with MiXCR anew, one entry per CDR3 protein. In the table there are approximately 1,000,000 distinct CDR3 sequences, around 30% of which are singletons. Trimming took 2 bases from V and 5 from J, leaving 7 bases between them. CDR1 KGHSH and CDR2 LQKENI come from the germline V gene. There are 13 residues in the CDR3. The table lists this clonotype with a few counts. Its antigen is unidentified. General study results and limits: At day 60, the high TCRbeta diversity found in some patients originated from recipient T cells and thymic progenitors that had survived. Roughly two months post-transplant, alpha-beta T cells reportedly originated from several hundred graft clones that had expanded.

The chain employs TRBV18 and TRBJ1-5; D not certain. This clonotype was obtained from a boy in the first two years of life who had a stem cell transplant for SCID, so the T cells may come from the graft donor. The source material was PBMCs, mostly from graft donor cells, sampled 360 days after TCRalphabeta/CD19-depleted stem cell transplant. The CDR3 bases are TGTGCCAGCTCACCATTCATGGATCAGCCCCAGCATTTT. It encodes CASSPFMDQPQHF.